This T cell receptor (beta chain) was found in a study of blood T cell repertoires in COVID-19. At the level of the study: PBMCs, B-cell-depleted T cells, or T cells provided the cDNA or gDNA that made up the material.

Seattle-derived patients entered the study during active infection and were followed longitudinally. The V and J ends lost 4 bases and 4 bases, in that order; junction bases with no gene match: 5. This CDR3 contains 14 residues. In germline, CDR1 is SEHNR, CDR2 FQNEAQ (reference sequence). The assay was immunoSEQ multiplex PCR, and TCRdb's table has in-frame clones only and misses some. The sample includes approximately 160,000 clones, 70% to 90% of them seen just once. The sequence derives from an older woman with COVID-19, enrolled during active disease. The chain employs TRBV7-9 and TRBJ1-2; TRBD1 matches 8 bases. Sequenced material: peripheral blood. The CDR3 here is CASSSTGGLYGYTF. CDR3 DNA: TGTGCCAGCAGCTCCACAGGGGGTCTCTATGGCTACACCTTC. Using reference TRBV7-9 and TRBJ1-2 for the parts outside the CDR3, the full variable domain is DTGVSQNPRHKITKRGQNVTFRCDPISEHNRLYWYRQTLGQGPEFLTYFQNEAQLEKSRLLSDRFSAERPKGSFSTLEIQRTEQGDSAMYLCASSSTGGLYGYTFGSGTRLTVV.